What follows describes a single T cell receptor beta chain. The sample is drawn from a study of shared clonotypes between healthy human individuals. The V end lost 3 bases, the J end lost 2 bases, and 16 bases lay between the germline ends. CDR1 and CDR2 from the germline V gene are LNHDA and SQIVND (reference sequence). The CDR3 is 16 residues long. Profiling relied on immunoSEQ multiplex PCR, and the TCRdb table lists in-frame clones only, not all of them. Among over a million clones listed, about three quarters were seen once. Sequencing input: memory CD4+ T cells sorted from blood. Noted subset: CD45RA-negative fraction. The V call is TRBV19, the J call TRBJ1-2, with a weak D call TRBD1 (5 bases). This TCR was recovered from a man aged 18 to 29 in good health. The CDR3 loop is CASSMAGGTGNYGYTF. The CDR3 DNA is TGTGCCAGTAGTATGGCCGGCGGGACTGGAAACTATGGCTACACCTTC.